In this sample, the clone carrying this T cell receptor (beta chain) turned up once. The antigen remains undetermined. Criteria for exclusion of patients were uncontrolled infection, other autoimmune disease, pregnancy or lactation. For the diagnoses, clinical symptoms, serum thyroxine and TRAb, thyroid ultrasound and orbital computed tomography were used. The sample belongs to a study of T cells in Graves' hyperthyroidism and ophthalmopathy. Findings and limits, study-wide: Ophthalmopathy and stable hyperthyroidism were told apart by a 13 V-J model.

The TCR beta CDR3 regions underwent amplification using RNA transcripts as the source. The HTBI primer set was used in a first-round RT-PCR of the TCR CDR3. TCRdb analysed the multiplex PCR reads with MiXCR anew, one entry per CDR3 protein. This table has hundreds of thousands of distinct CDR3 sequences, 15% to 20% appearing once. The germline V gene has CDR1 DFQATT and CDR2 SNEGSKA (reference sequence). The CDR3 runs 14 residues. V trimming: 6 bases; J trimming: 8 bases; junction bases outside the gene matches: 15. What was sequenced was blood. The source is a woman in her twenties or thirties with Graves' hyperthyroidism. The chain has TRBV20-1 and TRBJ2-5; TRBD2 agrees at 7 bases. CDR3 sequence: CSAIASGPHETQYF. The CDR3 DNA is TGCAGTGCCATCGCTAGCGGCCCTCATGAAACCCAGTACTTC.